This TCR beta chain stems from a study of a mutant IDH1 vaccine in newly diagnosed glioma. The time point here: week 35, safety follow-up. It was 300 ug of mutant IDH1 20-mer peptide that made up each vaccine dose, given with topical imiquimod. With 4 bases removed from V and 7 bases from J, the gap between germline ends came to 13 bases. This CDR3 contains 14 residues. Germline CDR1 reads MGHRA; CDR2 reads YSYEKL. Repertoires were generated with immunoSEQ multiplex PCR, while TCRdb's copy carries only in-frame clones and drops some. The sample shows roughly 50,000 clones, roughly 80% of them seen only once. Details on this clone: Its antigen is not known.

This TCR was recovered from a man between 40 and 49 years old with glioma. J is TRBJ2-2 and V is TRBV4-1, with TRBD1 as a possible D gene (5 bases). Sequenced material: PBMCs, taken from a glioma patient whose treatment included an IDH1 peptide vaccine. CDR3 coding DNA: TGCGCCAGCAGCCTCTCCAGGGTGGACGGGGAGCTGTTTTTT. This encodes CASSLSRVDGELFF.